What follows are 13 T cell receptor beta chains derived from one specimen sequenced in a study of blood T cell repertoires in COVID-19. The table came from immunoSEQ multiplex PCR; TCRdb's copy has only in-frame clones and leaves some out. The sample records 210,000 or so clones, 89% being singletons. Sequenced: peripheral blood. The receptors shown here come from a man aged 35 to 55 with acute or convalescent COVID-19.

The chain employs TRBV19 and TRBJ2-1; 8 nucleotides line up with TRBD1. The CDR3 is 13 residues long. Trimming removed 8 bases from V and 4 bases from J; junction bases left unmatched: 4. The germline V gene encodes CDR1 LNHDA and CDR2 SQIVND (reference sequence). The CDR3 region is CASQDRVYNEQFF. The CDR3 nucleotides read TGTGCCAGTCAGGACAGGGTTTACAATGAGCAGTTCTTC.

This chain uses TRBV4-2 with TRBJ1-2; maybe TRBD1 (6 bases). CDR3 length: 21 amino acids. Trimming pared 4 bases from V and 7 bases from J, leaving 37 bases between. Germline V gene data show CDR1 as LGHNA and CDR2 as YNFKEQ. The CDR3 coding sequence is TGTGCCAGCAGCCCTGGACAGTTTTCGGTCCTTGAAACACGGCCCCGGGGTGGCTACACCTTC. Amino acid sequence: CASSPGQFSVLETRPRGGYTF.

This chain uses TRBV27 with TRBJ2-5; the D gene is possibly TRBD1 (7 bases). V lost 6 bases and J lost 2, with 16 bases in between. From germline, CDR1 is MNHEY and CDR2 SMNVEV (reference sequence). The CDR3 is 15 residues long. CDR3 sequence: CASSPGDSFQETQYF. CDR3 bases: TGTGCCAGCAGCCCGGGGGACAGCTTTCAAGAGACCCAGTACTTC.

V gene TRBV19 combines with J gene TRBJ2-2; 8 positions match TRBD1. This CDR3 is built from 16 residues. V shed 2 bases, J shed 6 bases, and the junction held 8 bases outside the gene matches. Looked up from germline, CDR1 is LNHDA and CDR2 is SQIVND (reference sequence). The chain's CDR3 is CASSIRPRGLPGELFF. The CDR3 region has the DNA TGTGCCAGTAGTATACGGCCCAGGGGGCTGCCCGGGGAGCTGTTTTTT.

V and J are TRBV18 and TRBJ2-7; 8 bases are a match to TRBD1. The CDR3 extends over 15 amino acids. V dropped 2 bases and J dropped 3; count of bases not matched to a gene: 6. From germline, CDR1 is KGHSH and CDR2 LQKENI. The CDR3 bases are TGTGCCAGCTCACCATGGGGACAGGACCGCTACGAGCAGTACTTC. It translates to CASSPWGQDRYEQYF.

The chain combines TRBV7-7 with TRBJ2-3; D remains ambiguous. Deletions cut 5 bases from V and 1 base from J, with 7 bases between. From germline, CDR1 is SSHAT and CDR2 FNYEAQ (reference sequence). This CDR3 region has 13 residues. The CDR3 spells CASSPSGTDTQYF. CDR3 in DNA: TGTGCCAGCAGCCCCTCGGGCACAGATACGCAGTATTTT. Full variable domain (outside the CDR3, taken from reference TRBV7-7 and TRBJ2-3): GAGVSQSPRYKVTKRGQDVTLRCDPISSHATLYWYQQALGQGPEFLTYFNYEAQPDKSGLPSDRFSAERPEGSISTLTIQRTEQRDSAMYRCASSPSGTDTQYFGPGTRLTVL.

This clone was seen a single time. The V and J genes are TRBV5-1 and TRBJ2-3; 8 bases align to TRBD1. CDR1 SGHRS and CDR2 YFSETQ come from the germline V gene. This CDR3 is 15 amino acids long. V shed 6 bases and J 6 bases; nucleotides not matched to a gene: 12. The CDR3 nucleotides read TGCGCCAGCAAAACCGACGGACAGGGTTGGGATACGCAGTATTTT. It encodes CASKTDGQGWDTQYF.

CDR3 amino acids: CSVVGRTTNEKLFF. CDR3 DNA sequence: TGCAGCGTTGTGGGCAGAACAACTAATGAAAAACTGTTTTTT. The chain uses TRBV29-1 and TRBJ1-4; no clear D gene. V lost 4 bases and J 0 bases, leaving 9 bases between the germline ends. CDR3 size: 14 residues. Germline CDR1 and CDR2: SQVTM and ANQGSEA.

This clone has a handful of counts. The rearrangement joins TRBV27 to TRBJ2-7; TRBD1 agrees at 9 bases. The CDR3 contains 20 residues. The V gene end was trimmed by 1 base and the J gene end by 0 bases; junction bases not matched to a gene: 16. Germline-derived CDR1 and CDR2 are MNHEY and SMNVEV (reference sequence). The CDR3: CASSLWPTPDRGFSSYEQYF. The CDR3 DNA follows: TGTGCCAGCAGTTTATGGCCCACGCCGGACAGGGGCTTTTCCTCCTACGAGCAGTACTTC.

The chain uses TRBV7-2 and TRBJ2-5; 8 bases fit TRBD2. The V gene's germline CDR1 is SGHTA and CDR2 FQGNSA. The V gene end was trimmed by 4 bases and the J gene end by 5 bases; junction bases not matched to a gene: 6. CDR3 length equals 14 residues. CDR3 sequence reads: CASSSPGGWETQYF. CDR3 nucleotides: TGTGCCAGCAGCTCACCGGGGGGGTGGGAGACCCAGTACTTC.

The chain employs TRBV7-8 and TRBJ2-7, with a possible D match to TRBD1 (6 bases). This CDR3 is built from 15 residues. Germline V CDR1 and CDR2: SGHVS, FQNEAQ. Trimming removed 2 bases from V and 6 bases from J, with 17 bases in between. CDR3 amino acids: CASSLSETGNFEQYF. CDR3 coding DNA: TGTGCCAGCAGCTTATCCGAGACAGGCAATTTCGAGCAGTACTTC.

The chain links TRBV10-3 to TRBJ2-6, with D possibly TRBD1 on 5 matching bases. Trimming took off 4 bases at V and 1 base at J, with 14 bases between the two ends. Germline lookup yields CDR1 ENHRY and CDR2 SYGVKD. This CDR3 is 17 amino acids long. The CDR3 bases are TGTGCCATCAGTGCGTACGCAGGGTCGTCTGGGGCCAACGTCCTGACTTTC. Translating it yields CAISAYAGSSGANVLTF.

This clone has more than one count but fewer than ten. The chain recombines TRBV11-2 with TRBJ1-1, with D perhaps TRBD1 (6 bases). V lost 0 bases and J 14 bases, leaving 13 bases between the germline ends. Per the germline V gene, CDR1 is SGHAT and CDR2 is FQNNGV. The CDR3 has 12 amino acids. In DNA, the CDR3 is TGTGCCAGCAGCTTAGACCAGGGGTTGCGCTTCTTT. Protein sequence: CASSLDQGLRFF. Together with reference TRBV11-2 and TRBJ1-1, the CDR3 gives the full variable domain: EAGVAQSPRYKIIEKRQSVAFWCNPISGHATLYWYQQILGQGPKLLIQFQNNGVVDDSQLPKDRFSAERLKGVDSTLKIQPAKLEDSAVYLCASSLDQGLRFFGQGTRLTVV.